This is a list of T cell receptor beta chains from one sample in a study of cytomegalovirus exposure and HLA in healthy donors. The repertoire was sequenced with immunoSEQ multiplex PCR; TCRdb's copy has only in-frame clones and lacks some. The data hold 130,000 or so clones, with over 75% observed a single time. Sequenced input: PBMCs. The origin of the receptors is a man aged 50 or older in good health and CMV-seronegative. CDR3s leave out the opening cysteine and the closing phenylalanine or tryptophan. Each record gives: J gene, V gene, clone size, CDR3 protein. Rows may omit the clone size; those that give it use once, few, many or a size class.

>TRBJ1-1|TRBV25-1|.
ASSEGGLSEAF
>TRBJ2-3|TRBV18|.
ASSPDSSTDTQY
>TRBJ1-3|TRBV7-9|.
ASSFSSSQASSGNTIY
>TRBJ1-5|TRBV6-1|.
ASSEGRTGNQPQH
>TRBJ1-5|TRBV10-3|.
AISDMGTGGKKPQH
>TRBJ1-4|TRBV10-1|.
ASPPRTANEKLF
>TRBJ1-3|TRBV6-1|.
ASRAGAGNTIY
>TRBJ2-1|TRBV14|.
ASSQEYLAGVINEQF
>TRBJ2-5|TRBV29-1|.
SVVRGSETQY
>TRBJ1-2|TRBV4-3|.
ASSQETGGNYGYT
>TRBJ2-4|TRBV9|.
ASSANSRGGIQY
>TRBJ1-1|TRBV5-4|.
ASRSGTGESTEAF
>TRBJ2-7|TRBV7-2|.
ASSLSGGEGQQY
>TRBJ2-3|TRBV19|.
ASAGVADTQY
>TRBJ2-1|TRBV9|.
ASGDGAYNEQF
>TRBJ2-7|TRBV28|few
ASTHLWSTYEQY
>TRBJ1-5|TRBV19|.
ASSRQKNQPQH
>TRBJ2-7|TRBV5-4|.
ASTRAGDYEQY
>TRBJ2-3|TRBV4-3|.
ASSDTSGSRGADTQY
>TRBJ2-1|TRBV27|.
ASSSTGTSIHEQF
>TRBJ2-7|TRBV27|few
ASRTLTGASYEQY
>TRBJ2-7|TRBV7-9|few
ASSLYSGEQY